This entry lists 12 T cell receptor beta chains sequenced from one sample in a study of T cell repertoires in cytomegalovirus infection. TCRdb re-called the reads through MiXCR, storing one row per CDR3 protein. The data show hundreds of thousands of distinct CDR3 sequences, more than 20% seen once. The sample comprised CD8+ T cells from PBMCs. The receptors derive from a human donor in good health (CMV status not recorded). Some clones in this sample may be carry-over from other donors' samples.

This clonotype appeared a few times. The rearrangement uses TRBV7-4 and TRBJ2-3; a possible D gene is TRBD2 (5 bases). V lost 5 bases and J 3 bases, leaving 12 bases between the germline ends. The CDR3 covers 14 residues. Germline V gene data show CDR1 as SGHVT and CDR2 as SQSDAQ. DNA for the CDR3: TGTGCCAGCAGCGGGGAGCCTCATACAGATACGCAGTATTTT. It encodes CASSGEPHTDTQYF. Full variable domain (missing parts from reference TRBV7-4 and TRBJ2-3): GAGVSQSPRYKVAKRGRDVALRCDSISGHVTLYWYRQTLGQGSEVLTYSQSDAQRDKSGRPSGRFSAERPERSVSTLKIQRTEQGDSAVYLCASSGEPHTDTQYFGPGTRLTVL.

This clonotype was recorded many times. The V and J genes are TRBV7-9 and TRBJ1-6; D unresolved. CDR3 size: 15 residues. CDR1 and CDR2 from the germline V gene are SEHNR and FQNEAQ (reference sequence). V was trimmed by 5 bases and J by 5 bases, leaving 13 bases between them. CDR3 region: CASSPRGYNNSPLHF. CDR3 nucleotide sequence: TGTGCCAGCAGCCCGCGGGGTTACAATAATTCACCCCTCCACTTT.

This clonotype was counted at least ten times. The chain recombines TRBV11-2 with TRBJ2-3; 7 bases fit TRBD1. The germline V gene has CDR1 SGHAT and CDR2 FQNNGV. Unmatched junction bases numbered 7, after V lost 2 bases and J lost 2 bases. CDR3 length: 16 amino acids. The CDR3 here is CASSLPGQYLTDTQYF. The DNA for the CDR3 is TGTGCCAGCAGCTTACCGGGACAGTACCTCACAGATACGCAGTATTTT.

This clonotype appeared a few times. Here the CDR3 reads CASSLVPGQGEETQYF. CDR3 coding DNA: TGTGCCAGCAGCTTGGTCCCTGGACAGGGTGAAGAGACCCAGTACTTC. This chain links TRBV5-6 with TRBJ2-5, with TRBD1 identical over 8 bases. The CDR3 loop spans 16 amino acids. Germline lookup yields CDR1 SGHDT and CDR2 YYEEEE. The V segment lost 0 bases and the J segment 3 bases; nucleotides outside the gene matches: 7.

The chain joins TRBV6-2 or TRBV6-3 to TRBJ1-1, with D uncertain. The V and J ends lost 2 bases and 1 base respectively, with 17 bases between them. The CDR3 sequence is 17 residues long. Germline V lookup: CDR1 MNHEY, CDR2 SVGEGT. The CDR3 protein is CASSYSPGTPANTEAFF. Here the CDR3 DNA reads TGTGCCAGCAGTTACAGCCCGGGTACCCCTGCGAACACTGAAGCTTTCTTT.

V usage is TRBV3-1 and J usage is TRBJ2-1; the match to TRBD2 covers 12 bases. Germline CDR1 is LGHDT and CDR2 is YNNKEL (reference sequence). This CDR3 is built from 16 residues. V shed 1 base, J shed 9 bases, and the junction held 7 bases outside the gene matches. CDR3 DNA: TGTGCCAGCAGCCAAGCTGCTAGCGGGGGGGTAGGTGAGCAGTTCTTC. Translating gives CASSQAASGGVGEQFF.

This clonotype appeared many times. The chain recombines TRBV7-9 with TRBJ1-2; D is unresolved. In germline, CDR1 is SEHNR, CDR2 FQNEAQ (reference sequence). V lost 5 bases to trimming and J lost 5 bases, with 12 bases between them. The CDR3 totals 13 residues. CDR3 nucleotide sequence: TGTGCCAGCAGCCCCCGAGACGGATATGGCTACACCTTC. This gives the protein CASSPRDGYGYTF.

The chain has TRBV20-1 and TRBJ2-3; TRBD1 matches 9 bases. Trimming cost V 5 bases and J 4 bases; bases outside gene matches: 4. The CDR3 has 13 amino acids. Germline V gives CDR1 DFQATT, CDR2 SNEGSKA (reference sequence). As DNA, the CDR3 is TGCAGTGCTTCCTGGGACAGGGCAGATACGCAGTATTTT. Protein product: CSASWDRADTQYF.

This clonotype was detected many times. This chain uses TRBV19 with TRBJ2-3; no reliable D call. The CDR3 sequence is 14 residues long. Germline loops: CDR1 LNHDA, CDR2 SQIVND (reference sequence). The V end lost 3 bases, the J end lost 0 bases, and 7 bases lay between the germline ends. As DNA, the CDR3 is TGTGCCAGTAGTATCGTCACTAGCACAGATACGCAGTATTTT. This codes for CASSIVTSTDTQYF.

This clonotype has a handful of counts. The chain carries TRBV27 and TRBJ2-7; 7 bases match TRBD1. The CDR3 covers 15 residues. With V trimmed by 2 bases and J by 2 bases, 6 bases remained unmatched. The V gene's germline CDR1 is MNHEY and CDR2 SMNVEV (reference sequence). CDR3 residues: CASSLTSQGAYEQYF. The CDR3 DNA reads TGTGCCAGCAGTTTAACGTCCCAGGGGGCCTACGAGCAGTACTTC.

The chain links TRBV12-3 or TRBV12-4 to TRBJ2-7; 7 positions match TRBD1. V lost 7 bases to trimming and J lost 3 bases; unmatched junction nucleotides: 6. The CDR3 is 13 amino acids. The CDR3: CASTLGQHYEQYF. The CDR3 DNA sequence: TGTGCCAGCACCCTGGGACAGCACTACGAGCAGTACTTC.

This clonotype was seen a handful of times. The chain links TRBV6-2 or TRBV6-3 to TRBJ2-7; D ambiguous. Germline values: CDR1 MNHEY, CDR2 SVGEGT. Trimming removed 2 bases at V and 3 bases at J, with 8 bases between. This CDR3 has 13 residues. The CDR3 DNA reads TGTGCCAGCAGTTACAAGGGTCACTACGAGCAGTACGTC. Protein product: CASSYKGHYEQYV.